This TCR beta chain is from a study of beta chain features in type 1 diabetes. Study-level information: Patients and healthy donors were similar in age, gender and cell yields. Overall study results and limits: Across patients, naive, central memory and Treg TCRB repertoires exhibited apparently greater similarity than was observed across healthy donors.

Every participating donor gave one draw, a heparinised blood sample averaging approximately 120 mL. There are a few counts of this clone. What it recognizes is unknown. Germline V lookup: CDR1 MGHDK, CDR2 SYGVNS. The CDR3 runs to 16 residues. The V end was cut by 9 bases, the J end by 1 base, with 21 bases between. Since all of the isolated RNA was reverse transcribed, expressed TCRB transcripts were what got sequenced. Sequencing was performed with immunoSEQ multiplex PCR; in TCRdb, only in-frame clones are kept and a portion is missing. The table records hundreds of thousands of clones, around 15% of them present only once.

V gene TRBV25-1 combines with J gene TRBJ2-5; a possible D gene is TRBD1 (6 bases). The source material was naive CD4+ T cells from blood. The sequence came from a man younger than 35 in good health. The CDR3 DNA sequence: TGTGCCAGGGTTAGACAGGTGAGGTTTTTCCAAGAGACCCAGTACTTC. Translation: CARVRQVRFFQETQYF.